This T cell receptor beta chain was recovered during a study of T cells in Graves' hyperthyroidism and ophthalmopathy. A few counts support this clonotype. Amplification targeted TCR beta CDR3 regions from RNA transcripts. First-round RT-PCR with HTBI primers amplified the TCR CDR3 region. One entry per CDR3 protein, called by TCRdb with MiXCR from the multiplex PCR reads. This sample yields hundreds of thousands of distinct CDR3 sequences, of which roughly 46% are seen a single time; approximately 8.2% belongs to the top ten. Trimming removed 0 bases from V and 8 bases from J, with 10 bases in between. Germline-derived CDR1 and CDR2 are LNHDA and SQIVND (reference sequence). The CDR3 runs to 13 residues.

This sequence originates from a woman aged 18-29 years with Graves' hyperthyroidism. The sequenced sample consisted of peripheral blood or thyroid tissue (not recorded which). The rearrangement uses TRBV19 and TRBJ1-1; D might be TRBD1 (5 bases). The CDR3 region is CASSIEGGPEAFF. DNA for the CDR3: TGTGCCAGTAGTATAGAGGGGGGACCCGAAGCTTTCTTT.